This T cell receptor (beta chain) was sequenced during a study of early T cells in non-severe SARS-CoV-2 infection. This clonotype was seen ten or more times. Trimming shortened V by 4 bases and J by 0 bases, and 6 bases separated the two germline ends. Germline values: CDR1 SQVTM, CDR2 ANQGSEA. The CDR3 length is 12 residues. TCRdb recomputed calls from the 5' RACE reads with MiXCR, one row per CDR3 protein. The sample has 30,000 to 45,000 distinct CDR3 sequences, roughly 9.9% seen once; the top ten hold approximately 12%. The rearrangement uses TRBV29-1 and TRBJ1-1; D call uncertain. Sequencing input: whole blood. The clonotype comes from an adult who was a healthcare worker with PCR-confirmed SARS-CoV-2 infection or an uninfected control (not recorded which). The CDR3 loop is CSVVIVNTEAFF. DNA for the CDR3: TGCAGCGTTGTCATAGTGAACACTGAAGCTTTCTTT.